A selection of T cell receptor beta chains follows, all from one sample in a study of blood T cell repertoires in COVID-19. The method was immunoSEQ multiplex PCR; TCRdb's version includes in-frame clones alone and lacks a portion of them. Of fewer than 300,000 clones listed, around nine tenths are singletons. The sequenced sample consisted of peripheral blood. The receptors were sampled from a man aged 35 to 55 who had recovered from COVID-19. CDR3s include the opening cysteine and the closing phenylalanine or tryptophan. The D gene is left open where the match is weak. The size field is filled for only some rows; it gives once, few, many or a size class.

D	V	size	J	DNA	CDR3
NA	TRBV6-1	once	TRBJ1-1	TGTGCCAGCAGTGAAGCGTATGGGGGCAACGCTGAAGCTTTCTTT	CASSEAYGGNAEAFF
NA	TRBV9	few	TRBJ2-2	TGTGCCAGCAGCCTCGGTGGGAGTCCTGGGGCCGGGGAGCTGTTTTTT	CASSLGGSPGAGELFF
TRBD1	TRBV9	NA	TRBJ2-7	TGTGCCAGCAGCCCCCGACAGGGGGCGGCTACCTACGAGCAGTACTTC	CASSPRQGAATYEQYF
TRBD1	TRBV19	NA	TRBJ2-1	TGTGCCAGTAGTATTTTGGGACAGTCCTACAATGAGCAGTTCTTC	CASSILGQSYNEQFF
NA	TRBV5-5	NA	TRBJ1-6	TGTGCCAGCAGCTCACCTGGTTCGGGGTATTCACCCCTCCACTTT	CASSSPGSGYSPLHF
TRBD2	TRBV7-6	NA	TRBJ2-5	TGTGCCAGCAGCGCACTAGCGGCCTCAGGGACCCAGTACTTC	CASSALAASGTQYF
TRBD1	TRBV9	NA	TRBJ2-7	TGTGCCAGCAGTTTGGGGACAGGGGGCTACGAGCAGTACTTC	CASSLGTGGYEQYF
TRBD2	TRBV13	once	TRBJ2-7	TGTGCCAGCAGCTTTCGCGGGGGTGCGCCCGACGAGCAGTACTTC	CASSFRGGAPDEQYF
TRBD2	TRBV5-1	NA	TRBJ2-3	TGCGCCAGCAGCCCCGGGGGACTAAGCACAGATACGCAGTATTTT	CASSPGGLSTDTQYF
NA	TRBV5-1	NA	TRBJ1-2	TGCGCCAGCAGCAGAGGACTCGTAGAAATCATCGTGGGTTATGGCTACACCTTC	CASSRGLVEIIVGYGYTF
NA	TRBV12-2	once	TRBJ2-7	TGTGCAAGTCGCCCAAGCGGACAGGGAGGCGAGCAGTACTTC	CASRPSGQGGEQYF
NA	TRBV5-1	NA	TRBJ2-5	TGCGCCAGCAGCTCCCTCACCAGGGAGACCCAGTACTTC	CASSSLTRETQYF
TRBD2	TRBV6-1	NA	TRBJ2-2	TGTGCCAGCAGTGCCCGACTAGCGGGGAAAACCGGGGAGCTGTTTTTT	CASSARLAGKTGELFF
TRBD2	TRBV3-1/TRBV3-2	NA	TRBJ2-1	TGTGCCAGCAGCCAAGATCTAGCGGGCTACAATGAGCAGTTCTTC	CASSQDLAGYNEQFF
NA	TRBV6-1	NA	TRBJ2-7	TGTGCCAGCAGTGATTCCGTGTCCTACGAGCAGTACTTC	CASSDSVSYEQYF
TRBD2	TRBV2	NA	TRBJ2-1	TGTGCCAGCAGTAGGCTACCCGGGACTAGCGGGCTCAATGAGCAGTTCTTC	CASSRLPGTSGLNEQFF
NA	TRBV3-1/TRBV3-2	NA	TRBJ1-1	TGTGCCAGCAGCCAGTCTAGCACTGAAGCTTTCTTT	CASSQSSTEAFF
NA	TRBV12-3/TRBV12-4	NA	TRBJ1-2	TGTGCCAGCAGTTTCGGGACATCGACTTTCAGCACCTTC	CASSFGTSTFSTF
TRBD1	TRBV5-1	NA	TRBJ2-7	TGCGCCAGCAGCTCGGACAGGGAAAAGCAGTACTTC	CASSSDREKQYF
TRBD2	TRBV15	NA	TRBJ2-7	TGTGCCACCAGCAGAGTTCGACTAGCGGAGACCTACGAGCAGTACTTC	CATSRVRLAETYEQYF
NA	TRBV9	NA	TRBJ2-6	TGTGCCAGCGGAGAGGGGGCTGGGGCCAACGTCCTGACTTTC	CASGEGAGANVLTF
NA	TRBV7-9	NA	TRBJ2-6	TGTGCCAGCAGCCCGCGGACATCCATCTCTGGGGCCAACGTCCTGACTTTC	CASSPRTSISGANVLTF
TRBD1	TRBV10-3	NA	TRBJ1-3	TGTGCCATCAGTGAGCGAACAGGGGCGAACTCGGGCTTTGGAAACACCATATATTTT	CAISERTGANSGFGNTIYF
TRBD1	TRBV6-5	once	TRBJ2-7	TGTGCCAGCAGTTCGGACAGGGGTTCCTACGAGCAGTACTTC	CASSSDRGSYEQYF
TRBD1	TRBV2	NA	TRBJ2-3	TGTGCCAGCAGGAAGGTCGGGACAGGGAACGCAGATACGCAGTATTTT	CASRKVGTGNADTQYF
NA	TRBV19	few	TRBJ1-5	TGTGCCAGTAGTCTAACGGGTGGCGGCCAGCCCCAGCATTTT	CASSLTGGGQPQHF
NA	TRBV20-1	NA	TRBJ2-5	TGCAGTGCTAGTCTCCTTCCGGGGATCCAAGAGACCCAGTACTTC	CSASLLPGIQETQYF
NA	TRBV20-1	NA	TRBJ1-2	TGCAGTGCTAGTGATATGCGGTGGTATGGCTACACCTTC	CSASDMRWYGYTF
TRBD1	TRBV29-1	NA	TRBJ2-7	TGCAGCGTAGGAAAAGGGACAGGGGGCGGCTTTGGCGAGCAGTACTTC	CSVGKGTGGGFGEQYF